The clone carrying this T cell receptor beta chain was counted once. Antigen: not known. The source of the sample is a study of cytomegalovirus exposure and HLA in healthy donors. TCRdb keeps only in-frame clones here, not all; method: immunoSEQ multiplex PCR. This sample has about 160,000 clones; around 96% occur once, and the top ten carry about 0.89%. Findings of the study overall: Reports credit the classifier with highly specific, highly sensitive diagnosis of cytomegalovirus status.

The junction had 3 bases not matched to a gene; V was cut back by 7 bases and J by 1 base. The CDR3 extends over 13 amino acids. The germline V gene encodes CDR1 LNHDA and CDR2 SQIVND (reference sequence). This TCR was sampled from a woman between 18 and 29 years old in good health and CMV-seronegative. The material sequenced was PBMCs. The chain uses TRBV19 and TRBJ1-2; 7 bases agree with TRBD1. The CDR3 here is CASTTGINYGYTF. CDR3 nucleotides: TGTGCCAGTACGACAGGGATTAACTATGGCTACACCTTC.